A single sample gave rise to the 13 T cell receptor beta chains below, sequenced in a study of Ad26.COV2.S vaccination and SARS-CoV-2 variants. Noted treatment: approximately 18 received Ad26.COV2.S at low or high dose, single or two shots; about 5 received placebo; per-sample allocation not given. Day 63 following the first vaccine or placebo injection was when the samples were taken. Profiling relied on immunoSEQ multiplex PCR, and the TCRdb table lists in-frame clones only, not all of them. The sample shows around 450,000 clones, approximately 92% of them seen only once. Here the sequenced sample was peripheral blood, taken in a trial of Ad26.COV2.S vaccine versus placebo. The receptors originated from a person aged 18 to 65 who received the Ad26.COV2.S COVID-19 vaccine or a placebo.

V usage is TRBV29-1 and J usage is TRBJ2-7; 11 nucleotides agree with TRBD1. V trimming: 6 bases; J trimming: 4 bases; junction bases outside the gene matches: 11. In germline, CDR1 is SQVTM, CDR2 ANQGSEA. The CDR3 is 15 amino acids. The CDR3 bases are TGCAGCGTCGAGGCCGAGGACAGGGGGCAGTACGAGCAGTACTTC. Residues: CSVEAEDRGQYEQYF.

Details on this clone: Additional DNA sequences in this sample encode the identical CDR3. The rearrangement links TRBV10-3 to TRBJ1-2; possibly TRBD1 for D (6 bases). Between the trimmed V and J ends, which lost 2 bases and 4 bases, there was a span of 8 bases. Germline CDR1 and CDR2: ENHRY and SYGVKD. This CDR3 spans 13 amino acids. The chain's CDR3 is CAISETGSYGYTF. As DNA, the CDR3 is TGTGCCATCAGTGAGACAGGGTCCTATGGCTACACCTTC.

The chain's CDR3 is CASITGGTNYQPQHF. The CDR3 DNA sequence: TGTGCCAGCATAACAGGGGGCACCAACTATCAGCCCCAGCATTTT. The V gene is TRBV28, the J gene TRBJ1-5; 9 bases map to TRBD1. V dropped 7 bases and J dropped 5; count of bases not matched to a gene: 9. In germline, CDR1 is MDHEN, CDR2 SYDVKM. This CDR3 has 15 amino acids.

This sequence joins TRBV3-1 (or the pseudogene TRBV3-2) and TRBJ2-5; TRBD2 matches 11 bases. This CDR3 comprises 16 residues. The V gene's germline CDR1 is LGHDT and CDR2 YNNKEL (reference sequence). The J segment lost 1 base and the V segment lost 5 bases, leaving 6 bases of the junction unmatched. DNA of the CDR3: TGTGCCAGCAGCAGTCCAGGGACTAGCGGCCAAGAGACCCAGTACTTC. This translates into CASSSPGTSGQETQYF.

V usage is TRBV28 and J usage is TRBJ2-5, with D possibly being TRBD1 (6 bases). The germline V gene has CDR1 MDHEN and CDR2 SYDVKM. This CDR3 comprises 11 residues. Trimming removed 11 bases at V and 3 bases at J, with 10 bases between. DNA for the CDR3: TGTGCCGTCGCAGGGGAAGAGACCCAGTACTTC. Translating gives CAVAGEETQYF.

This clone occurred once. CDR3 in DNA: TGTGCCACCAGTGGCGGTGCCGGGGAGGTGTATGGCTACACCTTC. Its translation: CATSGGAGEVYGYTF. The V and J genes are TRBV24-1 and TRBJ1-2; no definite D call. V dropped 5 bases and J dropped 5 bases, with 17 bases sitting between them. The germline V gene has CDR1 KGHDR and CDR2 SFDVKD. The CDR3 covers 15 residues.

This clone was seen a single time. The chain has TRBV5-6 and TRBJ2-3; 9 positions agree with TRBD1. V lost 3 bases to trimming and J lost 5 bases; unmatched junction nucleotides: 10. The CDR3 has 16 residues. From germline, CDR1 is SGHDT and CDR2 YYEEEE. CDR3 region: CASSWLEGQGQDTQYF. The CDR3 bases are TGTGCCAGCAGCTGGCTGGAAGGACAGGGGCAAGATACGCAGTATTTT.

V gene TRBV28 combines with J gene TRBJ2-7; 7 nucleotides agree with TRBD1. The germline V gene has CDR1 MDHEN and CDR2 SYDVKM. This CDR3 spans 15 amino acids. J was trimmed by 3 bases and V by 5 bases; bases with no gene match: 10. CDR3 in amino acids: CASSILSTGIYEQYF. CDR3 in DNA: TGTGCCAGCAGTATACTATCGACAGGGATCTACGAGCAGTACTTC.

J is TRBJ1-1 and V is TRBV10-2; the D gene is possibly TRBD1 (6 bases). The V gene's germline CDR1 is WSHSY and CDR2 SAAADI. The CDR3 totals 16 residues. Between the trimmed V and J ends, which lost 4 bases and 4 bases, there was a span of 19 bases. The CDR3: CASSAPPGQGTTEAFF. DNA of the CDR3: TGCGCCAGCAGTGCGCCCCCCGGGCAGGGGACCACTGAAGCTTTCTTT.

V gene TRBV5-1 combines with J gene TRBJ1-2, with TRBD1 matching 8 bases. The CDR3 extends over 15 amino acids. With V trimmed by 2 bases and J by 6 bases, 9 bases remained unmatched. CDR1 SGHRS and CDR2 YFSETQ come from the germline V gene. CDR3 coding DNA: TGCGCCAGCAGCTTACTCGGACAGGGCAAAGATGGCTACACCTTC. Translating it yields CASSLLGQGKDGYTF.

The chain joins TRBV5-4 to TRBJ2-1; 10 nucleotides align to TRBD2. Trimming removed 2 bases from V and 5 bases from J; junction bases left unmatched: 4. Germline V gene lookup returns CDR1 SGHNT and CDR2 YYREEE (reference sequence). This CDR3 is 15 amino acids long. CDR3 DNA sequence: TGTGCCAGCAGCTTCAGGACTAGCGGTAACAATGAGCAGTTCTTC. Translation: CASSFRTSGNNEQFF.

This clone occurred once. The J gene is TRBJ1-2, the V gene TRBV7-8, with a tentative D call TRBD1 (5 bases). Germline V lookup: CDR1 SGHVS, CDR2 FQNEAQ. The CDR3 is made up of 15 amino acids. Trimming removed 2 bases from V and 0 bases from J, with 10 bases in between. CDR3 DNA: TGTGCCAGCAGCTTAAACAGGATATCTAACTATGGCTACACCTTC. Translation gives CASSLNRISNYGYTF.

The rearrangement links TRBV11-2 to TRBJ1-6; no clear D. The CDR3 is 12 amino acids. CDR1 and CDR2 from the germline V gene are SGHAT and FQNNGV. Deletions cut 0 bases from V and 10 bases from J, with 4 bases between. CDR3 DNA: TGTGCCAGCAGCTTAGATCGGTCACCCCTCCACTTT. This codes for CASSLDRSPLHF.